The 25 T cell receptor beta chains below come from one sample, sequenced in a study of human T cells and chemical hapten exposure. Time point defined: patch test 3, about 24 weeks after DPC sensitization. Regarding treatment: therapeutic diphenylcyclopropenone sensitization with weekly scalp DPC. TCRdb ran MiXCR on the RACE reads and lists one entry per CDR3 protein. Of tens of thousands of distinct CDR3 sequences listed, 10% to 15% were seen once; the top ten hold roughly 6%. The sequenced sample was whole blood, obtained in connection with sensitization to the hapten diphenylcyclopropenone (DPC). Every receptor here comes from a woman between 50 and 59 years old with alopecia areata. Some clones in this sample may be carry-over from other donors' samples.

This rearrangement joins TRBV7-9 to TRBJ2-1, with TRBD1 as a possible D gene (5 bases). The CDR3 consists of 11 residues. Germline V CDR1 and CDR2: SEHNR, FQNEAQ (reference sequence). Here the CDR3 reads CAKGVYNEQFF. The CDR3 DNA sequence: TGTGCAAAAGGGGTCTACAATGAGCAGTTCTTC. Full variable domain (outside the CDR3, taken from reference TRBV7-9 and TRBJ2-1): DTGVSQNPRHKITKRGQNVTFRCDPISEHNRLYWYRQTLGQGPEFLTYFQNEAQLEKSRLLSDRFSAERPKGSFSTLEIQRTEQGDSAMYLCAKGVYNEQFFGPGTRLTVL.

The chain has TRBV29-1 and TRBJ1-1; D unresolved. Germline-derived CDR1 and CDR2 are SQVTM and ANQGSEA. V gave up 7 bases and J gave up 0 bases, with 6 bases separating them. This CDR3 contains 11 residues. CDR3: CSATMNTEAFF. DNA of the CDR3: TGCAGCGCTACTATGAACACTGAAGCTTTCTTT.

This clonotype was counted between two and nine times. The V gene is TRBV11-2, the J gene TRBJ1-4, with D possibly being TRBD1 (5 bases). CDR1 is SGHAT, CDR2 FQNNGV, per germline. V lost 5 bases, J lost 4 bases, and 17 bases lay in between. CDR3 size: 16 residues. CDR3 in amino acids: CASSALRGRLNEKLFF. CDR3 DNA sequence: TGTGCCAGCAGCGCCTTGAGGGGAAGGCTTAATGAAAAACTGTTTTTT.

This clonotype was seen a handful of times. The V gene is TRBV6-1, the J gene TRBJ2-3, with D perhaps matching TRBD2 (6 bases). The CDR3 is made up of 18 amino acids. Germline CDR1 MNHNS, CDR2 SASEGT. Trimming shortened V by 2 bases and J by 2 bases, and 20 bases separated the two germline ends. As DNA, the CDR3 is TGTGCCAGCAGTGAATTCCTGGGAGGAGTCGGGGACACAGATACGCAGTATTTT. Its translation: CASSEFLGGVGDTDTQYF.

This clonotype showed up many times. V gene TRBV18 combines with J gene TRBJ2-7; 10 nucleotides line up with TRBD2. CDR1 and CDR2 (germline): KGHSH, LQKENI. V trimming: 2 bases; J trimming: 3 bases; junction bases outside the gene matches: 7. The CDR3 contains 16 residues. CDR3: CASSPGVAGGNYEQYF. The DNA for the CDR3 is TGTGCCAGCTCACCAGGGGTAGCGGGAGGCAACTACGAGCAGTACTTC. The variable domain in full, with the rest retrieved from reference TRBV18 and TRBJ2-7, is NAGVMQNPRHLVRRRGQEARLRCSPMKGHSHVYWYRQLPEEGLKFMVYLQKENIIDESGMPKERFSAEFPKEGPSILRIQQVVRGDSAAYFCASSPGVAGGNYEQYFGPGTRLTVT.

The J gene is TRBJ2-2, the V gene TRBV7-3; weak D call: TRBD2 (5 bases). Per germline, CDR1 SGHTA and CDR2 FQGTGA. The CDR3 runs to 13 residues. Deletions cut 5 bases from V and 10 bases from J, with 14 bases between. CDR3 DNA: TGTGCCAGCAGCGGAGCCGGGAAACCGGAGCTGTTTTTT. Translated: CASSGAGKPELFF.

There are many counts of this clonotype. J is TRBJ2-7 and V is TRBV29-1; weak D call: TRBD2 (6 bases). Germline assignment: CDR1 SQVTM and CDR2 ANQGSEA. V lost 4 bases and J 4 bases, leaving 23 bases between the germline ends. This CDR3 region has 16 residues. The CDR3 region has the DNA TGCAGCGTTGTCGGAGGGCTGGTAGACCGTCCTTACGAGCAGTACTTC. Translation: CSVVGGLVDRPYEQYF.

This clonotype has more than one count but fewer than ten. V usage is TRBV27 and J usage is TRBJ2-5, with D perhaps TRBD1 or TRBD2 (6 bases each). The V end was cut by 5 bases, the J end by 4 bases, with 17 bases between. In germline, CDR1 is MNHEY, CDR2 SMNVEV (reference sequence). The CDR3 runs to 15 residues. In DNA form, the CDR3 reads TGTGCCAGCAGTAATCTGGGGGGCGGTAGAGAGACCCAGTACTTC. Its protein is CASSNLGGGRETQYF.

The table lists this clonotype with many counts. The chain joins TRBV29-1 to TRBJ1-2; weak D call: TRBD1 (5 bases). The germline gives CDR1 SQVTM, CDR2 ANQGSEA. Between the trimmed V and J ends, which lost 4 bases and 3 bases, there was a span of 15 bases. The CDR3 length is 14 residues. The CDR3 DNA is TGCAGCGTTGCGGGGGGAATCGGCGACTATGGCTACACCTTC. Translating gives CSVAGGIGDYGYTF.

The V call is TRBV20-1, the J call TRBJ2-7; TRBD2 matches at 9 bases. Germline CDR1 is DFQATT and CDR2 is SNEGSKA (reference sequence). V was clipped by 0 bases and J by 4 bases; unmatched bases: 7. The CDR3 is 15 residues long. The CDR3 sequence is CSARDRAGGPYEQYF. CDR3 DNA: TGCAGTGCTAGAGATCGCGCGGGAGGGCCTTACGAGCAGTACTTC.

This clonotype was seen a handful of times. J is TRBJ1-2 and V is TRBV12-3 or TRBV12-4, with TRBD1 matching 11 bases. This CDR3 comprises 14 residues. J lost 8 bases, V lost 5 bases, and 7 bases had no gene match. The CDR3 coding sequence is TGTGCCAGCAGTCGGGACAGGGGGATGGTAGGCTACACCTTC. Translation: CASSRDRGMVGYTF.

This clonotype was found many times. This chain links TRBV10-3 with TRBJ1-1, with a tentative D call TRBD1 (5 bases). This CDR3 is built from 13 residues. In germline, CDR1 is ENHRY, CDR2 SYGVKD. The V end lost 11 bases, the J end lost 0 bases, and 13 bases lay between the germline ends. The CDR3 protein is CAAQGDMNTEAFF. For the CDR3, the DNA is TGTGCCGCTCAGGGTGATATGAACACTGAAGCTTTCTTT.

The chain recombines TRBV29-1 with TRBJ2-3; 7 positions match TRBD1. V lost 6 bases, J lost 5 bases, and 5 bases stayed unmatched. Per the germline V gene, CDR1 is SQVTM and CDR2 is ANQGSEA. The CDR3 totals 12 residues. The CDR3 reads CSVRQGIDTQYF. As DNA, the CDR3 is TGCAGCGTGCGACAGGGTATAGATACGCAGTATTTT.

The chain employs TRBV5-1 and TRBJ1-1, with unresolved D. Trimming pared 6 bases from V and 1 base from J, leaving 13 bases between. This CDR3 is 14 amino acids long. Germline CDR1 SGHRS, CDR2 YFSETQ. In DNA, the CDR3 is TGCGCCAGCACAGTCGTGGCGTCGAACACTGAAGCTTTCTTT. Translation gives CASTVVASNTEAFF.

This clonotype was counted ten times or more. This sequence joins TRBV6-1 and TRBJ2-1; 9 nucleotides line up with TRBD2. Germline V gives CDR1 MNHNS, CDR2 SASEGT. The CDR3 covers 13 residues. V gave up 6 bases and J gave up 7 bases; unmatched junction bases: 4. The CDR3 nucleotides read TGTGCCAGCAGGCCTAGCGGGACGAATGAGCAGTTCTTC. Translating it yields CASRPSGTNEQFF.

The J gene is TRBJ1-6, the V gene TRBV6-5; possible D gene TRBD1, 6 bases. This CDR3 has 15 amino acids. Trimming removed 5 bases at V and 11 bases at J, with 19 bases between. Germline V lookup: CDR1 MNHEY, CDR2 SVGAGI. CDR3 in amino acids: CASSSPSGVRAPLHF. In nucleotides, the CDR3 is TGTGCCAGCAGTAGTCCCTCAGGGGTGAGAGCACCCCTCCACTTT.

This CDR3 is CASRQPGQGANGYTF. For the CDR3, the DNA is TGTGCCAGCAGGCAACCGGGACAGGGGGCCAATGGCTACACCTTC. The rearrangement joins TRBV6-5 to TRBJ1-2; TRBD1 matches at 12 bases. The V gene's germline CDR1 is MNHEY and CDR2 SVGAGI. The CDR3 is 15 amino acids. Trimming cost V 6 bases and J 6 bases; bases outside gene matches: 8.

This clonotype was counted ten times or more. CDR3 amino acids: CSARVEGLAVNEQFF. CDR3 DNA sequence: TGCAGTGCTAGAGTTGAAGGACTAGCAGTGAATGAGCAGTTCTTC. The V call is TRBV20-1, the J call TRBJ2-1; 8 bases match TRBD2. Germline V CDR1 and CDR2: DFQATT, SNEGSKA (reference sequence). V gave up 1 base and J gave up 7 bases; unmatched junction bases: 9. The CDR3 length is 15 residues.

This clonotype was seen at least ten times. V gene TRBV29-1 combines with J gene TRBJ1-1; D unclear. This CDR3 has 12 amino acids. CDR1 is SQVTM and CDR2 is ANQGSEA in the germline V gene. With 2 bases removed from V and 7 bases from J, the gap between germline ends came to 11 bases. This CDR3 reads CSVENTGNEAFF. The CDR3 nucleotides read TGCAGCGTTGAAAATACCGGTAATGAAGCTTTCTTT.

This clonotype has more than one count but fewer than ten. V usage is TRBV2 and J usage is TRBJ2-1; D ambiguous. Germline V lookup: CDR1 SNHLY, CDR2 FYNNEI. This CDR3 is 13 amino acids long. Between the trimmed V and J ends, which lost 4 bases and 1 base, there was a span of 5 bases. CDR3 sequence reads: CASSVVSYNEQFF. The CDR3 DNA reads TGTGCCAGCAGTGTGGTGTCCTACAATGAGCAGTTCTTC.

Many counts were recorded for this clonotype. The DNA of the CDR3 is TGTGCCAGCAGCGTGTCTAGCGGGCCCCACTACGAGCAGTACTTC. It codes for CASSVSSGPHYEQYF. The rearrangement uses TRBV7-6 and TRBJ2-7, with 8 nucleotides matching TRBD2. The CDR3 runs to 15 residues. The V and J ends lost 5 bases and 3 bases, in that order; junction bases with no gene match: 9. The germline V gene encodes CDR1 SGHVS and CDR2 FNYEAQ.

This clonotype was counted many times. The rearrangement joins TRBV11-2 to TRBJ2-3; D not certain. From germline, CDR1 is SGHAT and CDR2 FQNNGV. The CDR3 length is 14 residues. V dropped 8 bases and J dropped 2 bases, with 14 bases sitting between them. The CDR3 DNA reads TGTGCCAGCGGCCCCTTCGTATCCACAGATACGCAGTATTTT. Protein: CASGPFVSTDTQYF.

This clonotype was counted a few times. The chain joins TRBV3-1 to TRBJ2-3; weak D call: TRBD2 (6 bases). Trimming cost V 5 bases and J 4 bases, with 13 bases left between them. The CDR3 extends over 14 amino acids. Germline values: CDR1 LGHDT, CDR2 YNNKEL (reference sequence). The CDR3 bases are TGTGCCAGCAGCAACGGGGGAGCGGCAGATACGCAGTATTTT. Encoded protein: CASSNGGAADTQYF.

The chain combines TRBV29-1 with TRBJ2-1, with D uncertain. This CDR3 contains 14 residues. Between the trimmed V and J ends, which lost 4 bases and 0 bases, there was a span of 10 bases. Germline-derived CDR1 and CDR2 are SQVTM and ANQGSEA. Here the CDR3 DNA reads TGCAGCGTTGGGACGGCTAGCTCCTACAATGAGCAGTTCTTC. Its protein is CSVGTASSYNEQFF.

The CDR3 sequence: CASSLQATGNTIYF. As DNA, the CDR3 is TGTGCCAGCAGCTTACAGGCTACTGGAAACACCATATATTTT. This rearrangement joins TRBV11-2 to TRBJ1-3; D is ambiguous. V gave up 2 bases and J gave up 2 bases, with 7 bases separating them. Germline CDR1 is SGHAT and CDR2 is FQNNGV. The CDR3 totals 14 residues. The complete variable domain, with remaining parts taken from reference TRBV11-2 and TRBJ1-3, reads EAGVAQSPRYKIIEKRQSVAFWCNPISGHATLYWYQQILGQGPKLLIQFQNNGVVDDSQLPKDRFSAERLKGVDSTLKIQPAKLEDSAVYLCASSLQATGNTIYFGEGSWLTVV.